This T cell receptor beta chain was observed in a study of T-cell memory formation after mild COVID-19. Regarding the study as a whole: Contracting clones from day 15 to 85 showed balanced CD4/CD8; later expanders favored CD4+.

CDR3 length equals 13 residues. Germline V lookup: CDR1 SGHNT, CDR2 YENEEA. V was trimmed by 8 bases and J by 3 bases, leaving 13 bases between them. A word on this clonotype: Its target is unknown.

MiXCR, run by TCRdb on the 5' RACE reads, gives a single entry per CDR3 protein. The repertoire includes over 450,000 distinct CDR3 sequences, roughly 20% of them detected once, and roughly an eighth sits in the top ten. The rearrangement links TRBV11-3 to TRBJ1-2, with no clear D. This TCR was recovered from an adult woman who had mild COVID-19 (a few samples of this study predate the infection). Cell type and time point are not known. Sequencing was performed on PBMCs or a T cell subset sorted from them (not recorded which). The CDR3 DNA sequence: TGTGCCAGCGCCCCGTCGGCAGACTATGGCTACACCTTC. Protein product: CASAPSADYGYTF.